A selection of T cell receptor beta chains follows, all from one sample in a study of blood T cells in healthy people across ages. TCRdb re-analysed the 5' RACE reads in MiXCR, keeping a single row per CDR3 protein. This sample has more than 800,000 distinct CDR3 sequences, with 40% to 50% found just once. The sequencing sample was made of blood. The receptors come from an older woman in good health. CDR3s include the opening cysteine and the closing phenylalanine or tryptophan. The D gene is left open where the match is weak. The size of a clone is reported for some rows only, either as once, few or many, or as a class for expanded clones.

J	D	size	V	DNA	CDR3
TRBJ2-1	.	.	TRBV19	TGTGCCACAAAAGGACTTAGCTCCTACAATGAGCAGTTCTTC	CATKGLSSYNEQFF
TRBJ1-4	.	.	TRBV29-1	TGCAGCGTTCAACATTCCCCCGCAACTAATGAAAAACTGTTTTTT	CSVQHSPATNEKLFF
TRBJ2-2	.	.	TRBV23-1	TGCGCCAGCAGTCATATTCCAAGCCCGAACACCGGGGAGCTGTTTTTT	CASSHIPSPNTGELFF
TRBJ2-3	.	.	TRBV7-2	TGTGCCAGCAGCTTAATGGGGCGGGAACCCCACATAGATACGCAGTATTTT	CASSLMGREPHIDTQYF
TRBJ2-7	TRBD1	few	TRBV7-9	TGTGCCAGCAGCCTGAATCAACCGGGACAGGGAGAGCAGTACTTC	CASSLNQPGQGEQYF
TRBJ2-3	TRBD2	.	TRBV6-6	TGTGCCAGCAGCTCCCTCGAAGCGGGGAGGGAGCGGGATACGCAGTATTTT	CASSSLEAGRERDTQYF
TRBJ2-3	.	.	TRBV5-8	TGTGCCAGCAGCTTGTTGAGGGGGAATACGCAGTATTTT	CASSLLRGNTQYF
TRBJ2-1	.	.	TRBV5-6	TGTGCCAGCAGCTTGGATTCGGGACGGATCTACAATGAGCAGTTCTTC	CASSLDSGRIYNEQFF
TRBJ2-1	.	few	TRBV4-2	TGTGCCAGCAGCCCCGGGATAGCGGCCCTCGATGAGCAGTTCTTC	CASSPGIAALDEQFF
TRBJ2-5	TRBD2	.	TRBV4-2	TGTGCCAGCAGCCAAGGAGAACTAGCGGGAGTCGATGAGCAGTACTTC	CASSQGELAGVDEQYF
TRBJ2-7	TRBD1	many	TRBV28	TGTGCCAGCAGTTTATCTCTGGGACAGGGGACGTACGAGCAGTACTTC	CASSLSLGQGTYEQYF
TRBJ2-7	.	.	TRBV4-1	TGCGCCAGCAGCCAAGATAGGGAGGACATAATCTACGAGCAGTACTTC	CASSQDREDIIYEQYF
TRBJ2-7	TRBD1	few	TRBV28	TGTGCCAGCAGTTTAACACGGGACAGCACCTACGAGCAGTACTTC	CASSLTRDSTYEQYF
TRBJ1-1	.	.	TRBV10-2	TGCGCCAGCAGTGACGGCAAACACACTGAAGCTTTCTTT	CASSDGKHTEAFF
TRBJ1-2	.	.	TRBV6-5	TGTGCCAGCAGTTACTCGAGCCTGGAGTATGGCTACACCTTC	CASSYSSLEYGYTF